The sequence of this TCR beta chain was determined in a study of Graves' ophthalmopathy and Graves' hyperthyroidism. In the study overall: Ahead of any treatment, peripheral blood was obtained at the initial diagnosis.

This clonotype was detected many times. Around 10 ml of fresh blood yielded the PBMCs by density gradient. The sequenced template was RNA, covering the TCR beta CDR3 region. First-round RT-PCR relied on HTBI primers, and a second-round multiplex PCR came next. TCRdb re-derived calls from the multiplex PCR reads in MiXCR, one entry per CDR3 protein. The sample shows around 660,000 distinct CDR3 sequences, 35% to 50% of them seen only once. The CDR3 spans 14 residues. Germline CDR1 LNHDA, CDR2 SQIVND (reference sequence). Losses at the gene ends were 4 bases for V and 6 bases for J; bases not matched to a gene: 4.

The clonotype originates from an adult man with Graves' ophthalmopathy. V is TRBV19 and J is TRBJ2-7, with TRBD2 identical over 12 bases. Sample: peripheral blood. The CDR3 sequence is CASSTGLAGFEQYF. The CDR3 DNA reads as TGTGCCAGTAGTACGGGACTAGCGGGTTTCGAGCAGTACTTC.